These T cell receptor beta chains were read from a single sample in a study of blood T cell repertoires in COVID-19. The method was immunoSEQ multiplex PCR; TCRdb's version includes in-frame clones alone and lacks a portion of them. The sample has roughly 150,000 clones, around 81% seen once. Sequenced sample: PBMCs or T cells enriched from blood (not recorded which). The receptors shown here come from a man between 40 and 49 years old who had recovered from COVID-19. Both conserved end residues are part of each CDR3. The D gene is left open where the match is weak. Not every row has a clone size; where given, it reads once, few, many or a size class.

.	TRBJ1-2	TRBV18	.	14	TGTGCCAGCTCACCCAATGACTCTAACTATGGCTACACCTTC	CASSPNDSNYGYTF
.	TRBJ1-2	TRBV10-1	few	16	TGCGCCAGCGTGCCGTTAGACACAGACACTAACTATGGCTACACCTTC	CASVPLDTDTNYGYTF
.	TRBJ1-2	TRBV19	.	14	TGTGCCAGTAGTATAGAGGCAGTTCCCTATGGCTACACCTTC	CASSIEAVPYGYTF
TRBD1	TRBJ2-7	TRBV19	.	13	TGTGCCAGTAGTTCGACAGGGGTCTACGAGCAGTACTTC	CASSSTGVYEQYF
TRBD1	TRBJ1-2	TRBV6-5	once	14	TGTGCCAGCAAACCGGGACAGGGCAACTATGGCTACACCTTC	CASKPGQGNYGYTF
.	TRBJ1-2	TRBV3-1/TRBV3-2	.	13	TGTGCCAGCAGCCAAGATGTCAGGGGTGGCTACACCTTC	CASSQDVRGGYTF
.	TRBJ2-7	TRBV5-1	.	15	TGCGCCAGCAGCCCCGCGGGGGCGAGACTACACGAGCAGTACTTC	CASSPAGARLHEQYF
TRBD1	TRBJ1-3	TRBV7-2	.	14	TGTGCCAGCAGCCACAGGGGCTCTGGAAACACCATATATTTT	CASSHRGSGNTIYF
TRBD1	TRBJ1-4	TRBV2	.	16	TGTGCCAGCAGTCGGACAGGGGACAGGGCTAATGAAAAACTGTTTTTT	CASSRTGDRANEKLFF
.	TRBJ2-5	TRBV25-1	.	14	TGTGCCAGCTCTACAGGTGGCCTCCAAGAGACCCAGTACTTC	CASSTGGLQETQYF
.	TRBJ2-2	TRBV10-1	.	16	TGCGCCAGCAGTTCTAGACAGGCACCCGACACCGGGGAGCTGTTTTTT	CASSSRQAPDTGELFF
.	TRBJ1-3	TRBV9	few	15	TGTGCCAGCAGCGTAGAAGGACAGATCACTGACACCATATATTTT	CASSVEGQITDTIYF
.	TRBJ2-3	TRBV6-5	few	16	TGTGCCAGCAGTTACTCGATCTGGGCCGAAGGAGATACGCAGTATTTT	CASSYSIWAEGDTQYF
.	TRBJ1-6	TRBV10-3	few	17	TGTGCCATCAGTGAGGGGCGTGTTGGGCAGGCCAATTCACCCCTCCACTTT	CAISEGRVGQANSPLHF
TRBD2	TRBJ2-1	TRBV29-1	once	14	TGCAGCGTTGATGTTGCGGGGGGGCAGAATGAGCAGTTCTTC	CSVDVAGGQNEQFF
TRBD1	TRBJ2-5	TRBV9	.	13	TGTGCCAGCAGCCTGGACAGGCAAGAGACCCAGTACTTC	CASSLDRQETQYF
TRBD1	TRBJ1-2	TRBV19	.	16	TGTGCCAGTAGTGTAACCGGGACACCAGGGGGCTATGGCTACACCTTC	CASSVTGTPGGYGYTF
TRBD1	TRBJ2-2	TRBV13	once	17	TGTGCCAGCAGCTCGGGGACAGGGGGAAGGATGACCGGGGAGCTGTTTTTT	CASSSGTGGRMTGELFF
TRBD1	TRBJ2-5	TRBV10-1	.	15	TGCGCCAGCAGTGAGTCGGTCAGGGGGCAAGAGACCCAGTACTTC	CASSESVRGQETQYF
.	TRBJ2-3	TRBV5-1	.	14	TGCGCCAGCAGCTTTGACGGGAACACAGATACGCAGTATTTT	CASSFDGNTDTQYF
TRBD2	TRBJ2-3	TRBV10-2	.	16	TGCGCCAGCAGTGAGTGGGCGGGGGGTTACACAGATACGCAGTATTTT	CASSEWAGGYTDTQYF
TRBD1	TRBJ1-1	TRBV7-9	.	16	TGTGCCAGCAGCTTAATCCCGGGACAGGGCGGTCCTGAAGCTTTCTTT	CASSLIPGQGGPEAFF
TRBD2	TRBJ2-1	TRBV3-1/TRBV3-2	.	16	TGTGCCAGCAGCCAGGGGAGCGGGGTCGGTTACAATGAGCAGTTCTTC	CASSQGSGVGYNEQFF
TRBD1	TRBJ2-2	TRBV5-4	.	15	TGTGCCAGCAGCATGACAGGGGTTCCCACCGGGGAGCTGTTTTTT	CASSMTGVPTGELFF
.	TRBJ2-1	TRBV15	.	16	TGTGCCACCACCAAGGGTGGGGTAGCTCAAAGGGGTGAGCAGTTCTTC	CATTKGGVAQRGEQFF
.	TRBJ1-4	TRBV6-5	.	15	TGTGCCAGCAGTTTCATCAGTGAAACTAATGAAAAACTGTTTTTT	CASSFISETNEKLFF
.	TRBJ2-3	TRBV21-1	few	14	TGTGCCAGTGGAGGACAGGGGGGCACAGATACGCAGTATTTT	CASGGQGGTDTQYF
.	TRBJ1-1	TRBV27	.	16	TGTGCCAGCAGTTCCCACCTACAGGGATGGAACACTGAAGCTTTCTTT	CASSSHLQGWNTEAFF
TRBD1	TRBJ2-3	TRBV5-5	.	15	TGTGCCAGCGAACGGGGACAGCGAGGCACAGATACGCAGTATTTT	CASERGQRGTDTQYF
.	TRBJ1-1	TRBV11-2	.	14	TGTGCCAGCAGCCTCAGGGAAATTAACACTGAAGCTTTCTTT	CASSLREINTEAFF
.	TRBJ1-6	TRBV7-3	.	15	TGTGCCAGCAGCCCCTGGGCGGGAGCCAACTCACCCCTCCACTTT	CASSPWAGANSPLHF
TRBD1	TRBJ2-7	TRBV13	.	15	TGTGCCAGCAGCTTAACCGACAGGGGAGTGAGTGAGCAGTACTTC	CASSLTDRGVSEQYF
TRBD1	TRBJ1-1	TRBV19	.	13	TGTGCCAGTAGTATTGGACAGGGGGCAAAAGCTTTCTTT	CASSIGQGAKAFF
TRBD2	TRBJ2-5	TRBV2	.	15	TGTGCCAGCACCGAGAGAAGCGGGGGGCCGGAGACCCAGTACTTC	CASTERSGGPETQYF
.	TRBJ1-6	TRBV2	.	11	TGTGCCTCCGGGTATAATTCACCCCTCCACTTT	CASGYNSPLHF
.	TRBJ2-1	TRBV9	.	13	TGTGCCAGCAGCTTCCAGGAATACAATGAGCAGTTCTTC	CASSFQEYNEQFF
.	TRBJ1-6	TRBV5-1	.	14	TGCGCCAGCCGCCGGGGTCCGGCCGATTCACCCCTCCACTTT	CASRRGPADSPLHF
.	TRBJ1-4	TRBV3-1/TRBV3-2	.	12	TGTGCCAGCAGCAACCTGGGCGGGGAACTGTTTTTT	CASSNLGGELFF
.	TRBJ1-1	TRBV7-9	.	13	TGTGCCAGCAGATCAGGGGAGCACACTGAAGCTTTCTTT	CASRSGEHTEAFF
.	TRBJ1-2	TRBV15	few	15	TGTGCCACCAGCCCTTGGGACACTTTTAACTATGGCTACACCTTC	CATSPWDTFNYGYTF
.	TRBJ1-2	TRBV6-5	once	11	TGTGCCAGCAGCTCGGACTATGGCTACACCTTC	CASSSDYGYTF
TRBD2	TRBJ2-3	TRBV3-1/TRBV3-2	.	20	TGTGCCAGCAGCCAAGATTACCCTAGCGGGGCCACCTCTAGCACAGATACGCAGTATTTT	CASSQDYPSGATSSTDTQYF
.	TRBJ1-3	TRBV19	once	14	TGTGCCAGTAGTTATCCGGGAGCCGGAAACACCATATATTTT	CASSYPGAGNTIYF
.	TRBJ1-6	TRBV5-1	.	14	TGCGCCAGCAGCTTACAGGGCCTAGGATCACCCCTCCACTTT	CASSLQGLGSPLHF